The 20 T cell receptor beta chains below come from one sample, sequenced in a study of blood T cell repertoires in COVID-19. Profiled with immunoSEQ multiplex PCR; TCRdb holds only in-frame clones, not every one. The sample has 200,000 to 250,000 clones, 75% to 90% seen once; the top ten hold roughly 3%. Specimen: peripheral blood. These receptors came from a woman aged 25 to 39 who had recovered from COVID-19.

The rearrangement joins TRBV7-2 to TRBJ2-3; tentative D call: TRBD2 (5 bases). V lost 5 bases, J lost 2 bases, and 14 bases lay in between. The CDR3 is 15 residues long. Germline V gene data show CDR1 as SGHTA and CDR2 as FQGNSA. CDR3 residues: CASSRTPADTDTQYF. The CDR3 DNA is TGTGCCAGCAGCCGGACCCCAGCGGACACAGATACGCAGTATTTT.

In its sample, this clone was seen a few times. The genes are TRBV6-6 and TRBJ1-2, with D possibly being TRBD1 (6 bases). The germline V gene has CDR1 MNHNY and CDR2 SVGAGI (reference sequence). CDR3 length equals 14 residues. The V end was cut by 5 bases, the J end by 4 bases, with 14 bases between. This CDR3 is CASSPPGQLYGYTF. As DNA, the CDR3 is TGTGCCAGCAGTCCCCCGGGACAACTCTATGGCTACACCTTC.

This clone was seen a single time. The chain recombines TRBV7-2 with TRBJ2-3, with TRBD2 identical over 10 bases. This CDR3 has 15 residues. V gave up 7 bases and J gave up 2 bases; unmatched junction bases: 6. Germline CDR1 SGHTA, CDR2 FQGNSA. CDR3 nucleotides: TGTGCCAGCAAGAGAGCGGGGGGGAACACAGATACGCAGTATTTT. Protein product: CASKRAGGNTDTQYF.

This chain uses TRBV18 with TRBJ2-1, with a tentative D call TRBD1 (6 bases). Germline loops: CDR1 KGHSH, CDR2 LQKENI. The CDR3 totals 16 residues. Trimming removed 6 bases at V and 7 bases at J, with 22 bases between. CDR3 loop: CASSPFRQFQGNEQFF. CDR3 nucleotides: TGTGCCAGCTCCCCTTTTCGGCAGTTCCAGGGGAATGAGCAGTTCTTC.

This clone was detected a few times. The chain joins TRBV12-3 or TRBV12-4 to TRBJ1-1; possibly TRBD1 for D (6 bases). The CDR3 spans 13 residues. V lost 8 bases and J 3 bases, leaving 13 bases between the germline ends. The CDR3 region is CASGEQGYTEAFF. Written as DNA, the CDR3 is TGTGCCAGCGGAGAACAGGGATACACTGAAGCTTTCTTT.

The rearrangement joins TRBV15 to TRBJ2-7; 10 positions agree with TRBD1. This CDR3 contains 17 residues. The germline CDR1 and CDR2 sequences are LNHNV and YYDKDF (reference sequence). Trimming removed 3 bases from V and 3 bases from J; junction bases left unmatched: 11. The CDR3 is CATSSPYSGTGDYEQYF. DNA of the CDR3: TGTGCCACCAGCAGCCCTTACTCCGGGACAGGGGACTACGAGCAGTACTTC.

This clone appeared a single time. CDR3 sequence: CASSFRLAGENEQFF. In DNA, the CDR3 is TGCGCCAGCAGCTTTAGGCTAGCGGGTGAGAATGAGCAGTTCTTC. The chain couples TRBV5-1 to TRBJ2-1; 8 bases fit TRBD2. Germline lookup yields CDR1 SGHRS and CDR2 YFSETQ. The CDR3 extends over 15 amino acids. Trimming cost V 2 bases and J 7 bases; bases outside gene matches: 8.

This clone was counted a few times. The CDR3 coding sequence is TGTGCCAGTAGTCAGGGGAATAGTAACTCACCCCTCCACTTT. Protein sequence: CASSQGNSNSPLHF. The chain joins TRBV19 to TRBJ1-6, with D possibly TRBD1 on 6 matching bases. This CDR3 has 14 residues. Germline CDR1 and CDR2: LNHDA and SQIVND (reference sequence). V lost 5 bases to trimming and J lost 10 bases, with 15 bases between them.

This sequence joins TRBV7-3 and TRBJ2-2; D not resolved. The CDR3 totals 16 residues. Germline lookup yields CDR1 SGHTA and CDR2 FQGTGA. Trimming took 5 bases from V and 3 from J, leaving 16 bases between them. CDR3 coding DNA: TGTGCCAGCAGCCTCTCACCCGGGTCACACACCGGGGAGCTGTTTTTT. Translation: CASSLSPGSHTGELFF.

This chain joins TRBV15 and TRBJ1-3; TRBD1 aligns across 7 bases. The germline gives CDR1 LNHNV, CDR2 YYDKDF (reference sequence). This CDR3 has 17 amino acids. The V segment lost 2 bases and the J segment 0 bases; nucleotides outside the gene matches: 7. The CDR3 DNA reads TGTGCCACCAGCAGACCGGGACAGCCGTTCTCTGGAAACACCATATATTTT. This translates into CATSRPGQPFSGNTIYF. The full variable domain, rest sourced from reference TRBV15 and TRBJ1-3, is DAMVIQNPRYQVTQFGKPVTLSCSQTLNHNVMYWYQQKSSQAPKLLFHYYDKDFNNEADTPDNFQSRRPNTSFCFLDIRSPGLGDTAMYLCATSRPGQPFSGNTIYFGEGSWLTVV.

This clone turned up a few times. This sequence joins TRBV4-3 and TRBJ1-2, with D possibly matching TRBD1 (6 bases). V shed 0 bases and J shed 1 base, with 9 bases lying between them. Germline V gene data show CDR1 as LGHNA and CDR2 as YSLEER. The length of the CDR3 is 15 residues. The CDR3: CASSQDLDSNYGYTF. The CDR3 DNA reads TGCGCCAGCAGCCAAGATTTGGACAGTAACTATGGCTACACCTTC.

The chain employs TRBV13 and TRBJ2-1; TRBD1 matches 12 bases. CDR1 is PRHDT, CDR2 FYEKMQ, per germline (reference sequence). The CDR3 runs 15 residues. After removal of 6 bases from V and 9 bases from J, the junction contained 9 bases not matched to a gene. This chain's CDR3 is CASRSWDRGLSEQFF. The CDR3 bases are TGTGCCAGCAGGTCCTGGGACAGGGGGCTGAGTGAGCAGTTCTTC.

Only one count was recorded for this clone. The chain couples TRBV5-4 to TRBJ2-7, with 12 positions matching TRBD1. CDR3 size: 16 residues. Trimming removed 4 bases from V and 4 bases from J; junction bases left unmatched: 9. CDR1 SGHNT and CDR2 YYREEE come from the germline V gene (reference sequence). The CDR3 is CASSRPPGQGAYEQYF. The CDR3 nucleotides read TGTGCCAGCAGCCGCCCCCCGGGACAGGGGGCGTACGAGCAGTACTTC.

This clone was seen once. The chain links TRBV11-3 to TRBJ2-3; D remains ambiguous. The CDR3 totals 14 residues. With 5 bases removed from V and 0 bases from J, the gap between germline ends came to 9 bases. The germline V gene has CDR1 SGHNT and CDR2 YENEEA. The CDR3 is CASSAQTSTDTQYF. The DNA for the CDR3 is TGTGCCAGCAGCGCCCAAACTAGCACAGATACGCAGTATTTT.

The rearrangement links TRBV19 to TRBJ1-3, with 7 bases identical to TRBD1. V dropped 4 bases and J dropped 2; count of bases not matched to a gene: 5. The germline CDR1 and CDR2 sequences are LNHDA and SQIVND (reference sequence). This CDR3 contains 15 residues. The CDR3 is CASSTLGTAGNTIYF. The CDR3 region has the DNA TGTGCCAGTAGTACCCTCGGGACAGCTGGAAACACCATATATTTT.

This clone has just one count. The V gene is TRBV6-5, the J gene TRBJ2-3; 9 nucleotides agree with TRBD2. The CDR3 covers 15 residues. Trimming took 7 bases from V and 2 from J; bases not matched to a gene: 7. The germline V gene encodes CDR1 MNHEY and CDR2 SVGAGI. The CDR3 reads CASNSGTSPTDTQYF. The CDR3 region has the DNA TGTGCCAGCAACTCCGGGACTAGCCCCACAGATACGCAGTATTTT.

The chain employs TRBV29-1 and TRBJ2-7; 7 positions match TRBD2. The CDR3 totals 11 residues. V was clipped by 4 bases and J by 4 bases; unmatched bases: 1. CDR1 is SQVTM, CDR2 ANQGSEA, per germline. CDR3 region: CSVGEGYEQYF. The CDR3 DNA follows: TGCAGCGTTGGGGAGGGGTACGAGCAGTACTTC.

The rearrangement uses TRBV10-3 and TRBJ1-3; D is undetermined. The V gene's germline CDR1 is ENHRY and CDR2 SYGVKD. Deletions cut 4 bases from V and 0 bases from J, with 4 bases between. There are 13 residues in the CDR3. The chain's CDR3 is CAISGSSGNTIYF. The CDR3 DNA follows: TGTGCCATCAGTGGGAGCTCTGGAAACACCATATATTTT.

This clone has a handful of counts. Other DNA sequences from this sample encode an identical CDR3 as well. The CDR3 loop reads CASSLGPGSTNEKLFF. CDR3 coding DNA: TGTGCCAGCAGCTTGGGTCCGGGGTCAACTAATGAAAAACTGTTTTTT. The chain links TRBV5-6 to TRBJ1-4; D is ambiguous. This CDR3 has 16 residues. CDR1 is SGHDT, CDR2 YYEEEE, per germline. The V end was cut by 0 bases, the J end by 0 bases, with 9 bases between.

This rearrangement joins TRBV30 to TRBJ2-7; 11 bases fit TRBD2. The CDR3 is made up of 14 amino acids. The germline V gene encodes CDR1 GTSNPN and CDR2 SVGIG (reference sequence). The V segment lost 3 bases and the J segment 4 bases; nucleotides outside the gene matches: 5. The DNA of the CDR3 is TGTGCCTGGAGGCTAGCGGGGGGCAGGTACGAGCAGTACTTC. The encoded protein is CAWRLAGGRYEQYF.